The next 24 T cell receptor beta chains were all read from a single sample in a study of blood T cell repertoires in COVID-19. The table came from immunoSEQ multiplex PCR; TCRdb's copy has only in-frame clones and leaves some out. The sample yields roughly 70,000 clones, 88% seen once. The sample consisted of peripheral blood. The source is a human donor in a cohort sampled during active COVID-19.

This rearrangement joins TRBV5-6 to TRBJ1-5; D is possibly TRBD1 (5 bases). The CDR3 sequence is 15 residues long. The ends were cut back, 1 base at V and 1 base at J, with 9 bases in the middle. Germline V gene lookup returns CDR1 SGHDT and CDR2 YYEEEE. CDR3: CASSLSPGSNQPQHF. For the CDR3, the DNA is TGTGCCAGCAGCTTGTCTCCAGGGAGCAATCAGCCCCAGCATTTT.

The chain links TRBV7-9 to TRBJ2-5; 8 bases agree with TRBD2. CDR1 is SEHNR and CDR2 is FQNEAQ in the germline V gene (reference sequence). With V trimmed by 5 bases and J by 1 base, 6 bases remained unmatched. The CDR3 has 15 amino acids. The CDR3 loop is CASSISGDVQETQYF. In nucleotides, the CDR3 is TGTGCCAGCAGCATTAGCGGGGACGTCCAAGAGACCCAGTACTTC.

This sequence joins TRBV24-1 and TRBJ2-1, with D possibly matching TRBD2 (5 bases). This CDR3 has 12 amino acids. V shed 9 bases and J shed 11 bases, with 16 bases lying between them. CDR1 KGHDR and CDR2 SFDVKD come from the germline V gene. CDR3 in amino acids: CATSLSGLKQFF. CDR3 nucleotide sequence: TGTGCCACCTCCCTCTCGGGATTGAAGCAGTTCTTC.

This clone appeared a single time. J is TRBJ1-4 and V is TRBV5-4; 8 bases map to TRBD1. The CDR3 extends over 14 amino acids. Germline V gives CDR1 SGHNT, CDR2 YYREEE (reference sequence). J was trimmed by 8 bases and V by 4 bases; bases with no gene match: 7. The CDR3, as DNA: TGTGCCAGCAGCGGGGGACAGGCGGGAGAAAAACTGTTTTTT. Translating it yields CASSGGQAGEKLFF.

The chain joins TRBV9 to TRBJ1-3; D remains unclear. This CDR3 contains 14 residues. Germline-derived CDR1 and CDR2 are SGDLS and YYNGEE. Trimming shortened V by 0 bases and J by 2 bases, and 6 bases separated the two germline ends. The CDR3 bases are TGTGCCAGCAGCGTAGTGGGAGCTGGAAACACCATATATTTT. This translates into CASSVVGAGNTIYF.

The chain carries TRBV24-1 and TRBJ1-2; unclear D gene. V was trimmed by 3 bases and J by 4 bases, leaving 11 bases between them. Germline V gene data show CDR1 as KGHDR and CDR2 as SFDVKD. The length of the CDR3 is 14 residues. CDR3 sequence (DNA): TGTGCCACCAGTGATGGCCGACTGGGCTATGGCTACACCTTC. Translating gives CATSDGRLGYGYTF.

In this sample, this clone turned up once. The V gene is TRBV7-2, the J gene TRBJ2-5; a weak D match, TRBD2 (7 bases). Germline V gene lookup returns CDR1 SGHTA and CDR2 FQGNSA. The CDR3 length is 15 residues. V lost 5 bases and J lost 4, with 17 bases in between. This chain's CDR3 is CASSPGGRGSETQYF. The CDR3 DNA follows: TGTGCCAGCAGCCCGGGGGGCAGGGGTTCAGAGACCCAGTACTTC.

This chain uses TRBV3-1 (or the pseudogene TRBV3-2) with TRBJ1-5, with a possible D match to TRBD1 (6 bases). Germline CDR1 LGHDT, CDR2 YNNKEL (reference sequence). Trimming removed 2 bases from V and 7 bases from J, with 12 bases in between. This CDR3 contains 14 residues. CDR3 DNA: TGTGCCAGCAGCCAAATGGGAGGGGGACAGCCCCAGCATTTT. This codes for CASSQMGGGQPQHF.

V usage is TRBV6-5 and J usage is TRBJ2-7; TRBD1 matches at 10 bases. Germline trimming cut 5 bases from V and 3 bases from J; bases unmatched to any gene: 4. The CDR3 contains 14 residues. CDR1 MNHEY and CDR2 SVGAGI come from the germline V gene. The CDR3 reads CASSKRTGGYEQYV. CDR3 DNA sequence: TGTGCCAGCAGTAAACGGACAGGGGGCTACGAGCAGTACGTC.

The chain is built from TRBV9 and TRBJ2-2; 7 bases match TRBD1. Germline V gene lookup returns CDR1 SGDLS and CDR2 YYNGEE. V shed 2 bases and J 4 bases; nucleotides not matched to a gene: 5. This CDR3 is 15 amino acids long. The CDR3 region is CASSVGQVGTGELFF. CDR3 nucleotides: TGTGCCAGCAGCGTCGGACAGGTTGGCACCGGGGAGCTGTTTTTT.

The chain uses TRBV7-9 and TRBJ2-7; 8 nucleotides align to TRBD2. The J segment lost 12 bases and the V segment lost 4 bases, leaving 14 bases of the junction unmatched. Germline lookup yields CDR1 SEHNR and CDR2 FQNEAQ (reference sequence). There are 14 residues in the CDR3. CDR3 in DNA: TGTGCCAGCAGCTCGTCATCCGCCCCCAGCGGGAGGTACTTC. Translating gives CASSSSSAPSGRYF.

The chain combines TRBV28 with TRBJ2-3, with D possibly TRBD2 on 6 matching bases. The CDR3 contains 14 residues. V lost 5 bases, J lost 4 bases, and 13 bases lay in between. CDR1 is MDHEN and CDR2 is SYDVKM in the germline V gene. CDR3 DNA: TGTGCCAGCAGTGCTGCCGGGAGTTCAGATACGCAGTATTTT. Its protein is CASSAAGSSDTQYF.

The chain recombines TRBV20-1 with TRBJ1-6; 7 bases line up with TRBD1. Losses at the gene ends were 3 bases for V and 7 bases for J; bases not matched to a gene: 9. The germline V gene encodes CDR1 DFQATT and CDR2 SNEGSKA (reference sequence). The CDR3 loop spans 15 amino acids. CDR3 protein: CSASDTDRSNSPLHF. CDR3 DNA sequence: TGCAGTGCTAGTGACACGGACAGGTCCAATTCACCCCTCCACTTT.

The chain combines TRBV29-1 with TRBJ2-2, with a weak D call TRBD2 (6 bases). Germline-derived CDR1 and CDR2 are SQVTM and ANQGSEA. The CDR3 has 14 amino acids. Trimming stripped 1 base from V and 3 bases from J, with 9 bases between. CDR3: CSVEAGLHTGELFF. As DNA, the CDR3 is TGCAGCGTTGAAGCGGGACTGCACACCGGGGAGCTGTTTTTT.

CDR3 DNA: TGTGCCAGCAGCTTCCAGCGGGAAAGTACAGATACGCAGTATTTT. Amino acids: CASSFQRESTDTQYF. The J gene is TRBJ2-3, the V gene TRBV13; 7 bases align to TRBD2. The germline V gene encodes CDR1 PRHDT and CDR2 FYEKMQ (reference sequence). Trimming took 3 bases from V and 3 from J; bases not matched to a gene: 6. There are 15 residues in the CDR3.

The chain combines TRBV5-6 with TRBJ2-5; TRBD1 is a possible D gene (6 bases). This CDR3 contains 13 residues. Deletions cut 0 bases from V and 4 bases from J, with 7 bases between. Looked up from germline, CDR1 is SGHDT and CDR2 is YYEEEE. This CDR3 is CASSLDRVETQYF. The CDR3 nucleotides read TGTGCCAGCAGCTTGGACAGGGTAGAGACCCAGTACTTC.

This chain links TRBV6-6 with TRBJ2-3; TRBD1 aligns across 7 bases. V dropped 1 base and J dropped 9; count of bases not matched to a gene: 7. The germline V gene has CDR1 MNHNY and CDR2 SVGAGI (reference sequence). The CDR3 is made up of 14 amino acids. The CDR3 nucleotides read TGTGCCAGCAGTTACTTGGGGGACAGTGAAACGCAGTATTTT. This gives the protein CASSYLGDSETQYF.

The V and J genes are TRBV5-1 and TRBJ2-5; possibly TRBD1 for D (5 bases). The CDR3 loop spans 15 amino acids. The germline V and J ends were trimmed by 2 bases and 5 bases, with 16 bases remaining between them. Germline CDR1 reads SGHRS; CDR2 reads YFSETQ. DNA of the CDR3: TGCGCCAGCAGCTTCTCCGGACAAACTGTCGAGACCCAGTACTTC. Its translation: CASSFSGQTVETQYF. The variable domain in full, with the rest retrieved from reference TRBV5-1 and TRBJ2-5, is KAGVTQTPRYLIKTRGQQVTLSCSPISGHRSVSWYQQTPGQGLQFLFEYFSETQRNKGNFPGRFSGRQFSNSRSEMNVSTLELGDSALYLCASSFSGQTVETQYFGPGTRLLVL.

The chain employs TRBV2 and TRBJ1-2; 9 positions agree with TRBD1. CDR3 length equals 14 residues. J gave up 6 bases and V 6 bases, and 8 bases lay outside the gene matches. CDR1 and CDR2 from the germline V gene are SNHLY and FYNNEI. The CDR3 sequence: CASRKLQGADGYTF. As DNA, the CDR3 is TGTGCCAGCAGAAAACTACAGGGGGCGGATGGCTACACCTTC. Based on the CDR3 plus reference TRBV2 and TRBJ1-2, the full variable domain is EPEVTQTPSHQVTQMGQEVILRCVPISNHLYFYWYRQILGQKVEFLVSFYNNEISEKSEIFDDQFSVERPDGSNFTLKIRSTKLEDSAMYFCASRKLQGADGYTFGSGTRLTVV.

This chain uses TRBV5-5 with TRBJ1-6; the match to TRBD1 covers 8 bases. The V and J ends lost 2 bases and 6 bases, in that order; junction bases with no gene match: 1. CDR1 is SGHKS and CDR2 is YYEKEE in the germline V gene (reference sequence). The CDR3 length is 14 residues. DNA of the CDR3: TGTGCCAGCAGCTTCACAGGGGGTAATTCACCCCTCCACTTT. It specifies CASSFTGGNSPLHF.

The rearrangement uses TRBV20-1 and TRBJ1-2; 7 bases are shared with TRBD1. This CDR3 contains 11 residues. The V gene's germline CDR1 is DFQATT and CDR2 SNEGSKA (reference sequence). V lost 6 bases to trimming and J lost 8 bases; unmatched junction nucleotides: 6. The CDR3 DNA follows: TGCAGTGCCAGACAGGGTGAAGGCTACACCTTC. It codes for CSARQGEGYTF.

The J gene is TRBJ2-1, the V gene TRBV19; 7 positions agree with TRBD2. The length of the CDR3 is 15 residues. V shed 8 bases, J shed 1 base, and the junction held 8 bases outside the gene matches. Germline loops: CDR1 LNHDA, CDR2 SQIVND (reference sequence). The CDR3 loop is CASARTSASYNEQFF. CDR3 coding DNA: TGTGCCAGTGCACGTACTAGCGCGTCCTACAATGAGCAGTTCTTC.

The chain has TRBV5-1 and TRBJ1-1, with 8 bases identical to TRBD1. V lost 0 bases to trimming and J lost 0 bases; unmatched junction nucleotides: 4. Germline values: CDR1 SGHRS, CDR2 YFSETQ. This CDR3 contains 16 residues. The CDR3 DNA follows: TGCGCCAGCAGCTTGGATGGGACAGGATTGAACACTGAAGCTTTCTTT. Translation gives CASSLDGTGLNTEAFF. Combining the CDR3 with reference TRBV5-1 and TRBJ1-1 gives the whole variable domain KAGVTQTPRYLIKTRGQQVTLSCSPISGHRSVSWYQQTPGQGLQFLFEYFSETQRNKGNFPGRFSGRQFSNSRSEMNVSTLELGDSALYLCASSLDGTGLNTEAFFGQGTRLTVV.

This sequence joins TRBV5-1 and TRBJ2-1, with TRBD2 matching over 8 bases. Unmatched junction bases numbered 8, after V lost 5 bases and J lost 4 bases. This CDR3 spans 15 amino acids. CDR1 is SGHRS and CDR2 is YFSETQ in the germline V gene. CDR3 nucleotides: TGCGCCAGCAGAAAACCGGGACTAGAGTACAATGAGCAGTTCTTC. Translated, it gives CASRKPGLEYNEQFF.